This TCR beta chain came from a study of T cells in Graves' hyperthyroidism and ophthalmopathy. Study information: Blood from the periphery was taken at initial diagnosis, before any treatment.

There are many counts of this clonotype. Its antigen is unidentified. This CDR3 has 16 residues. Germline loops: CDR1 KGHSH, CDR2 LQKENI. V lost 6 bases to trimming and J lost 4 bases; unmatched junction nucleotides: 10. Stable Graves' hyperthyroidism meant no ophthalmopathy progression within 18 months. The study left out patients who had uncontrolled infection, other autoimmune disease, pregnancy or lactation. The CDR3 regions of TCR beta were amplified from RNA transcripts. HTBI primers were employed in a first-round RT-PCR of the TCR CDR3. TCRdb called the multiplex PCR reads again in MiXCR, with one record for every CDR3 protein. The sample holds roughly 740,000 distinct CDR3 sequences, about 17% seen once. General study results and limits: Ophthalmopathy, as predicted by the model, came a median around 6.7 months after the prediction.

The material sequenced was blood. The source is a man aged 18 to 30 with Graves' hyperthyroidism. The gene calls are TRBV18 and TRBJ1-5; 9 nucleotides line up with TRBD1. The CDR3 spells CASSLLPGTGNQPQHF. As DNA, the CDR3 is TGTGCCAGCTCTCTCCTTCCCGGGACAGGGAATCAGCCCCAGCATTTT.